This passage covers 4 T cell receptor beta chains from one sample sequenced in a study of OX40 agonist ivuxolimab in advanced cancers. Repertoires were generated with immunoSEQ multiplex PCR, while TCRdb's copy carries only in-frame clones and drops some. The sample carries roughly 54,000 clones, approximately 84% recorded once. Sample: CD4+ or CD8+ T cells sorted from blood, taken in a trial of the OX40 agonist ivuxolimab. These receptors were collected from an adult with an advanced solid tumor such as melanoma, head and neck, liver or kidney cancer.

The chain is built from TRBV29-1 and TRBJ2-7; D unresolved. This CDR3 has 13 amino acids. CDR1 and CDR2 (germline): SQVTM, ANQGSEA. Trimming shortened V by 6 bases and J by 0 bases, and 12 bases separated the two germline ends. The CDR3 loop is CSVQTGLSYEQYF. The CDR3 nucleotides read TGCAGCGTCCAGACGGGCCTCTCCTACGAGCAGTACTTC.

The chain has TRBV27 and TRBJ1-1; TRBD1 might be the D (5 bases). The V end lost 5 bases, the J end lost 0 bases, and 10 bases lay between the germline ends. CDR1 is MNHEY, CDR2 SMNVEV, per germline (reference sequence). This CDR3 region has 14 residues. The CDR3 nucleotides are TGTGCCAGCAGTCTAGGGGCGATGAACACTGAAGCTTTCTTT. Its translation: CASSLGAMNTEAFF.

With regard to this clone: At one end the junction does not follow the germline gene, possibly because of a read error. V and J are TRBV5-4 and TRBJ2-5, with 8 bases aligning to TRBD1. This CDR3 has 15 amino acids. Germline loops: CDR1 SGHNT, CDR2 YYREEE (reference sequence). CDR3 residues: CASSPRGLIQEAQYF. The CDR3 DNA sequence: TGTGCCAGCAGCCCCAGGGGGCTAATCCAAGAGGCCCAGTACTTC. The complete variable domain, with remaining parts taken from reference TRBV5-4 and TRBJ2-5, reads ETGVTQSPTHLIKTRGQQVTLRCSSQSGHNTVSWYQQALGQGPQFIFQYYREEENGRGNFPPRFSGLQFPNYSSELNVNALELDDSALYLCASSPRGLIQEAQYFGPGTRLLVL.

The V and J genes are TRBV5-1 and TRBJ2-2, with 10 nucleotides matching TRBD2. This CDR3 contains 16 residues. From germline, CDR1 is SGHRS and CDR2 YFSETQ. V was pared by 3 bases and J by 4 bases, with 6 bases of the junction left unmatched. For the CDR3, the DNA is TGCGCCAGCAGCTACACTAGCGGGGAAAGCACCGGGGAGCTGTTTTTT. Translation: CASSYTSGESTGELFF.